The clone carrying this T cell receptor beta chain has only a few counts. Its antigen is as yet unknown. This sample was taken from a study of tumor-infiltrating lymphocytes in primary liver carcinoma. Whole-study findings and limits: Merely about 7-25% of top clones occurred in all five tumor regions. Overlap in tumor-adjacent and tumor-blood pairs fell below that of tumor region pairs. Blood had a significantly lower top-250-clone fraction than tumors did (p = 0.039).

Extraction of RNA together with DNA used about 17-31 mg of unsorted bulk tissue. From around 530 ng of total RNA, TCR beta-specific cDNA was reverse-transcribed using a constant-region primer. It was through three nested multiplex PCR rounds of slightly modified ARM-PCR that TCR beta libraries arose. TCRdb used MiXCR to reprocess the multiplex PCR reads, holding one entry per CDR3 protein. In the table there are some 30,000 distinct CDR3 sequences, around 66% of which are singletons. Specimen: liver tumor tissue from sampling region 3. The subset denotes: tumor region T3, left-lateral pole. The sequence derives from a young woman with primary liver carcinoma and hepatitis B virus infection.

The CDR3 DNA is TGTGCTAGTGGTTCAAGACAGGGGAGCTCCTATAATTCACCCCTCCACTTT. The encoded protein is CASGSRQGSSYNSPLHF. J is TRBJ1-6 and V is TRBV12-5, with 8 bases lining up with TRBD1. The CDR3 loop spans 17 amino acids. V lost 4 bases and J lost 0; bases outside the gene matches: 5. Germline V gives CDR1 LGHNT, CDR2 FRNRAP.